This T cell receptor beta chain emerged from a study of blood T cells in healthy people across ages. This clonotype was detected a few times. CDR3 length equals 13 residues. The germline V gene has CDR1 SGHVS and CDR2 FNYEAQ. The V end lost 5 bases, the J end lost 4 bases, and 11 bases lay between the germline ends. A J-beta primer mix and a sample-barcoded 5' primer were used in a second PCR of roughly 7 to 12 cycles. TCRdb re-derived calls from the 5' RACE reads in MiXCR, one entry per CDR3 protein. The sample consists of around 1,000,000 distinct CDR3 sequences, about 23% of them appearing once. Each donor had approximately 10 milliliters of peripheral blood drawn. The same data also went into a second study, on T cells of mothers and their children. This second study says: Comparable shaping of TCR recombination output by thymic selection was observed in related and unrelated pairs.

The TCR originated in a girl aged 2 to 10 in good health. The sample taken for sequencing was blood. The gene calls are TRBV7-6 and TRBJ2-5; D is undetermined. For the CDR3, the DNA is TGTGCCAGCAGCATAAGGTCCCGAGAGACCCAGTACTTC. Encoded protein: CASSIRSRETQYF.